This T cell receptor (beta chain) is from a study of OX40 agonist ivuxolimab in advanced cancers. Study-wide context: An anti-OX40 (CD134) antibody with agonistic activity, ivuxolimab, was administered to patients. Three patients, one with hepatocellular carcinoma and two with cutaneous melanoma, responded partially.

Comments on this clone: Its antigen is not identified.

TCRdb keeps only in-frame clones here, not all; method: immunoSEQ multiplex PCR. The table lists tens of thousands of clones, just under 85% of them singletons. Study-wide findings and caveats: On average, CD8+ T cells had more expanded clones than CD4+.

The germline V gene encodes CDR1 MDHEN and CDR2 SYDVKM. The CDR3 covers 15 residues. V was shortened by 6 bases and J by 1 base, with 10 bases between the two germline ends. Sequenced material: CD4+ or CD8+ T cells sorted from blood, taken in a trial of the OX40 agonist ivuxolimab. This chain uses TRBV28 with TRBJ2-6, with D uncertain. The origin of this receptor is an adult with an advanced solid tumor such as melanoma, head and neck, liver or kidney cancer. The CDR3: CASSLLGSGANVLTF. DNA of the CDR3: TGTGCCAGCAGCTTACTGGGGTCTGGGGCCAACGTCCTGACTTTC. The entire variable domain, with the rest obtained from reference TRBV28 and TRBJ2-6, is as follows: DVKVTQSSRYLVKRTGEKVFLECVQDMDHENMFWYRQDPGLGLRLIYFSYDVKMKEKGDIPEGYSVSREKKERFSLILESASTNQTSMYLCASSLLGSGANVLTFGAGSRLTVL.